The T cell receptor (beta chain) described here comes from a study of human T cells and chemical hapten exposure. As for the study in general: Epicutaneous patch tests delivered 0.01% DPC to the upper back, with evaluation at 6 days. Alopecia areata, totalis or universalis affected patients who were mostly female.

The CDR3 has 18 amino acids. Trimming shortened V by 3 bases and J by 4 bases, and 19 bases separated the two germline ends. On this clonotype itself: Antigen: not known.

Time point: patch test 3, about 24 weeks after DPC sensitization. Treatment specified: therapeutic diphenylcyclopropenone sensitization with weekly scalp DPC. TCRdb re-called the RACE reads through MiXCR, storing one row per CDR3 protein. The data show about 160,000 distinct CDR3 sequences, around a quarter seen once. Study conclusions and caveats: Patch test scores rose with PT1 expanded TCR counts, a positive correlation. Controls formed significantly fewer large CDR3 similarity clusters than expanded TCRs did.

The chain combines TRBV12-3 or TRBV12-4 with TRBJ2-6; the D call may be TRBD1 or TRBD2 (6 bases each). This sequence originates from a woman younger than 35 with alopecia areata. Some clones in this sample may be carry-over from other donors' samples. Sequences were derived from whole blood, sampled in connection with sensitization to the hapten diphenylcyclopropenone (DPC). The CDR3 protein is CASSLRQGGPDGANVLTF. CDR3 sequence (DNA): TGTGCCAGCAGTTTGAGGCAAGGGGGGCCGGACGGGGCCAACGTCCTGACTTTC.